Detailed here is one T cell receptor delta chain. There are many counts of this clone. The target of this receptor is not known. TCRdb attributes to this sequence the protein of a much larger clone, which differs from the DNA translation at residue 16; a read error is likely, and the protein displayed is translated from the DNA. For bulk TCR repertoire analysis, Vgamma9/Vdelta2+ and Vdelta2-negative gammadelta T cell populations were flow-sorted out of peripheral blood mononuclear cells. Receptors were amplified or captured by multiplex PCR. For sequencing, an Illumina MiSeq was employed. Each sorted gammadelta T cell sample was sequenced for both the TCR gamma (TRG) and TCR delta (TRD) chains. In the original analysis: Repertoire analyses included clonotype tree plots, accumulated frequency of the top 20 clonotypes, diversity index (DI) and D75 metrics. Public reads were reanalyzed in TCRdb with CATT, and rows carrying the same DNA were merged afterwards. These V and J calls rely on TCRdb rather than the paper's analysis. A total of some 51,000 delta-chain clones appear in this sample, 1.5% to 2% of them only once. Clones ranked in the top ten supply approximately 25% of the sample.

This sample was included in a study of γδ T cells in repeated Plasmodium falciparum infection listed by TCRdb under 2021. About the investigation overall: In the natural-infection arm, Malian children exposed to intense seasonal malaria transmission were enrolled and compared against age and gender matched Australian children. Malian gammadelta TCR repertoires were analysed cross-sectionally in periods with no transmission and longitudinally across episodes of acute febrile malaria. The study examined how repeated Plasmodium falciparum infection shapes the human gammadelta T cell repertoire, using natural infection in Mali and controlled human malaria infection. Four controlled human malaria infections were administered to about 5 malaria-naive U.S. adults over roughly 580 days by bites from P. falciparum NF54-infected Anopheles stephensi mosquitoes. Controlled-infection subjects were sampled at baseline, immediately before selected infections, and 21 days after each infection. Points the paper makes about the study in general: A highly stable polyclonal repertoire over time and infection, with many inter-individual overlapping TCRgamma sequences, was shown by Vgamma9/Vdelta2+ TCR repertoires. The Malian cohort came from a small rural village of predominantly one ethnic group, limiting generalizability. Waves of new clonotype selection in Vdelta2-negative, largely Vdelta1+, gammadelta TCR repertoires appeared to be driven by repeated controlled infections. Vdelta2-negative gammadelta TCR repertoires from Malian children appeared more clonally expanded, less diverse and less shared than those of Australian children. The controlled-infection cohort was small, limiting analysis of inter-individual variability in gammadelta T cell responses.

The CDR3 goes from the cysteine to the phenylalanine over 18 residues. The entry retains the CDR3 DNA only, 54 bases that are in frame from base 1. The germline V gene sets CDR1 to GEAIGNYY and CDR2 to EKD. Recombination joined TRDV2 with TRDJ1; 7 bases in between match TRDD3. The origin of this receptor is a pool of human donors (malaria-infected and uninfected, not separated). The source material was gamma-delta T cells from blood. The CDR3 region reads CACDTLSTGEQYTDKHIF. DNA sequence: TGTGCCTGTGACACCCTAAGTACTGGGGAACAGTACACCGATAAACACATCTTT.